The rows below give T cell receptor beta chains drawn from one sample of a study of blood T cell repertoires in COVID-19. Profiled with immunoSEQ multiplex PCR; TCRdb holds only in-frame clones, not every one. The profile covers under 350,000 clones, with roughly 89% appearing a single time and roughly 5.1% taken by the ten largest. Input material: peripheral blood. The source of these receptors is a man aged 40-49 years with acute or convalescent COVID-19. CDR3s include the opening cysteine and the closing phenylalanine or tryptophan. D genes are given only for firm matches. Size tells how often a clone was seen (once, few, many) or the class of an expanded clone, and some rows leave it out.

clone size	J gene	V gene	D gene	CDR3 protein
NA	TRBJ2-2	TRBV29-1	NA	CSVAGGIGELFF
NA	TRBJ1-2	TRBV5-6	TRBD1	CASSFPGTGSGYTF
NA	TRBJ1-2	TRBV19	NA	CASTKDSEYGYTF
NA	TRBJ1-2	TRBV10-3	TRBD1	CAISSRQGGYGYTF
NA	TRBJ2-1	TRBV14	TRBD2	CASSQVSGGAHEQFF
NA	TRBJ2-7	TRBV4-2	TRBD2	CASSLNPSGGNYEQYF
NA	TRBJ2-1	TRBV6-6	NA	CASSYGSSYNEQFF
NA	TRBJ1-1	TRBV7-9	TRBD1	CASSFFRGQGAAFF
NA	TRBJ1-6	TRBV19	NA	CASSRQDLNSPLHF
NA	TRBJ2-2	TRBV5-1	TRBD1	CASSFGTANTGELFF
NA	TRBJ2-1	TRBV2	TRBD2	CASRDLADQQFF
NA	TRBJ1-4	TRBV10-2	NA	CASSESRANAREKLFF
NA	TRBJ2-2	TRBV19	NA	CASTRGTGELFF
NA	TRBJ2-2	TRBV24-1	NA	CATSDPRRSTGELFF
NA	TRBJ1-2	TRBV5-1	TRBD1	CASSLAGDRESYTF
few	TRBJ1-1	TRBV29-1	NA	CSVEEPGATEAFF
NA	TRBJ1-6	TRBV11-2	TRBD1	CASSSLQPGQGVEDSPLHF
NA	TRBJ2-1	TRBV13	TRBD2	CASSPPRLGGFMSLFF
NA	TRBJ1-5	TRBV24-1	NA	CATSAGASQPQHF
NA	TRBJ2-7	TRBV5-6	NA	CASSLYGMGEQYF
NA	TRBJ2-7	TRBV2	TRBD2	CASSEWAGGEEQYF
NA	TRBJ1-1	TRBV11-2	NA	CASSSNRVEAFF
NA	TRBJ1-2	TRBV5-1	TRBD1	CASSLAQGGNYGYTF
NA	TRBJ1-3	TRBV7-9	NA	CASSLVGAISGNTIYF
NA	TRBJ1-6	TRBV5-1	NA	CASSLQAENSPLHF
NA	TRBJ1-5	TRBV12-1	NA	CASSFAQRFQGRKNQPQHF
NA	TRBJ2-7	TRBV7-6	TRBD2	CASSTGTSGTYEQYF
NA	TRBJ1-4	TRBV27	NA	CASSSARGAYEKLFF
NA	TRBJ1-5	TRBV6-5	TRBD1	CASSTSGTGNQPQHF
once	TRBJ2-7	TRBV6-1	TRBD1	CASSETGGEQYF
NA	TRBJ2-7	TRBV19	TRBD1	CASTRTGNLDEQYF
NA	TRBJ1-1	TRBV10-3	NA	CAIRSPGGSAEAFF
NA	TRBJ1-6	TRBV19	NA	CASSTRGSPLHF
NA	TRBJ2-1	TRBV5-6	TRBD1	CASSGPTGSFYNEQFF
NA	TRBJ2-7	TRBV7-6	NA	CASSLGGVSSYEQYF
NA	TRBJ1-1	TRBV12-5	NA	CASGLQYETQVGTEAFF
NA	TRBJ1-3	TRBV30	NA	CAWDTSSGNTIYF
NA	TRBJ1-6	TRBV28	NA	CAGGSPGSNSPLHF
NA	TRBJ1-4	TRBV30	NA	CALTDPNDEKLFF
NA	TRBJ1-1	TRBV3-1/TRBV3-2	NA	CASSPSDISMNTEAFF
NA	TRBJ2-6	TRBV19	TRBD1	CASQRGPGANVLTF
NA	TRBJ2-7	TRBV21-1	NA	CASSKWGGGQYF
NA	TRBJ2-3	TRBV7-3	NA	CASSLLGGVTDTQYF
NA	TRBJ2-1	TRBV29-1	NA	CSVALYNEQFF
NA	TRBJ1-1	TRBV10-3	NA	CATRVSLPTEAFF
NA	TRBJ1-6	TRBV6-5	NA	CASTIYRDSPLHF
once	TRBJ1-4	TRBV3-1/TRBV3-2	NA	CASSQDREKLFF
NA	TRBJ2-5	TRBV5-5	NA	CASSFRAWETQYF